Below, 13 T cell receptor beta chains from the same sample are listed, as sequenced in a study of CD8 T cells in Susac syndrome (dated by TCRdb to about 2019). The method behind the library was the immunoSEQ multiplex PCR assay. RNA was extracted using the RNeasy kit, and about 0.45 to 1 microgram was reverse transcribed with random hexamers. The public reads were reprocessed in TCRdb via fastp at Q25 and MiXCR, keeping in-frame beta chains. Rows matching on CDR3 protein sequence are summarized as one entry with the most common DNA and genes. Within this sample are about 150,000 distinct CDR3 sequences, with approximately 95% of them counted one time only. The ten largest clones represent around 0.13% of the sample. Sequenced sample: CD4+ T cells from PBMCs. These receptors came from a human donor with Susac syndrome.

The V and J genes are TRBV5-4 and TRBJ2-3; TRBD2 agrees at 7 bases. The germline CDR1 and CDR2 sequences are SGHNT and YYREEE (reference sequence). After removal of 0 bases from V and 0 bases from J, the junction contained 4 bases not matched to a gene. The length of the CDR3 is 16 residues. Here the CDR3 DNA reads TGTGCCAGCAGCTTGGGGGGACTACTGAGCACAGATACGCAGTATTTT. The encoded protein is CASSLGGLLSTDTQYF.

The CDR3 DNA is TGCGCCAGCAGCCGACTAGCGGGTGGGGGGCCCTACGAGCAGTACTTC. This sequence encodes CASSRLAGGGPYEQYF. The V gene is TRBV4-3, the J gene TRBJ2-7, with TRBD2 matching 10 bases. The CDR3 sequence is 16 residues long. J lost 2 bases, V lost 4 bases, and 8 bases had no gene match. Germline-derived CDR1 and CDR2 are LGHNA and YSLEER.

CDR3 in DNA: TGCGCCAGCGCCCAGGTGTTGTCCCGAGATTCACCCCTCCACTTT. Protein: CASAQVLSRDSPLHF. The chain joins TRBV4-3 to TRBJ1-6; D uncertain. Trimming removed 8 bases at V and 8 bases at J, with 19 bases between. The CDR3 length is 15 residues. Germline-derived CDR1 and CDR2 are LGHNA and YSLEER.

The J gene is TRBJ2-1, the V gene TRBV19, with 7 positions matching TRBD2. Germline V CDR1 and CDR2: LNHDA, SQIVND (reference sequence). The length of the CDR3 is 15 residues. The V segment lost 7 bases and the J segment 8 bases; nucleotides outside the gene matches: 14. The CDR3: CASTAGTNGPHEQFF. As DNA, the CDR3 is TGTGCCAGTACCGCCGGGACTAACGGACCCCATGAGCAGTTCTTC.

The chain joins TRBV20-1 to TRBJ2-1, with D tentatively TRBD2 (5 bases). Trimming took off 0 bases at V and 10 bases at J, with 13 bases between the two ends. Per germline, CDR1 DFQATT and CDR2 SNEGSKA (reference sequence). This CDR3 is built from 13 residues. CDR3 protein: CSARDRGTREQFF. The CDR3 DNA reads TGCAGTGCTAGAGATCGGGGTACCAGAGAGCAGTTCTTC.

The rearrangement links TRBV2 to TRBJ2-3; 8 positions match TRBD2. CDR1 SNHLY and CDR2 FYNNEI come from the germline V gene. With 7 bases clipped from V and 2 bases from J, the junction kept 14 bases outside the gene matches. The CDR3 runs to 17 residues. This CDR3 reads CASKGLAGNPNTDTQYF. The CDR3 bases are TGTGCCAGCAAGGGCCTAGCGGGCAACCCGAACACAGATACGCAGTATTTT.

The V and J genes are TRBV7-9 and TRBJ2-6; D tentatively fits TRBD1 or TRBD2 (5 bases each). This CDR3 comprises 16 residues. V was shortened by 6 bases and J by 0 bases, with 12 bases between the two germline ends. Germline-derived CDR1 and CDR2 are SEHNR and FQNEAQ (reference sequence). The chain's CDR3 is CASSQTGLSGANVLTF. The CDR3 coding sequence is TGTGCCAGCAGTCAAACAGGACTCTCTGGGGCCAACGTCCTGACTTTC.

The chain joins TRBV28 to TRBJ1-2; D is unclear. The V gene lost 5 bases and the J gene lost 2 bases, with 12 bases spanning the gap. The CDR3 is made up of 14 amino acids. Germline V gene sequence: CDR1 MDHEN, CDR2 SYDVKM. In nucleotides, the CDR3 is TGTGCCAGCAGTCCCCTCTTGGCCAACTATGGCTACACCTTC. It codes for CASSPLLANYGYTF.

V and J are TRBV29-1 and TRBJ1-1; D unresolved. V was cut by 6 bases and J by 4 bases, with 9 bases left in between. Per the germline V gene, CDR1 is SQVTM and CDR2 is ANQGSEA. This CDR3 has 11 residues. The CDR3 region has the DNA TGCAGCGTCCTACAGAGCACTGAAGCTTTCTTT. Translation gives CSVLQSTEAFF.

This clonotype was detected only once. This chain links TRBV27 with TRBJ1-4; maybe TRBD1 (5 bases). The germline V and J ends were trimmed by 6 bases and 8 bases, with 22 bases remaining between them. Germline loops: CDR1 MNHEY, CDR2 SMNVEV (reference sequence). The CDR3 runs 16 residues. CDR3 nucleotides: TGTGCCAGCAGACCCTTATTTGGGGGGAAAAGGGAAAAACTGTTTTTT. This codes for CASRPLFGGKREKLFF.

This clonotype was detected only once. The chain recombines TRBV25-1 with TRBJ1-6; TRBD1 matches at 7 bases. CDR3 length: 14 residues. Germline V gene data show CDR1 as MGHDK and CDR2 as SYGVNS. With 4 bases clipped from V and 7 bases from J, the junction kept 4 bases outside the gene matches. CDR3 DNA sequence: TGTGCCAGCAGTGGGACAGGCCCAAATTCACCCCTCCACTTT. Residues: CASSGTGPNSPLHF.

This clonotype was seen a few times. The CDR3 sequence: CSVMNTEAFF. CDR3 nucleotide sequence: TGCAGTGTAATGAACACTGAAGCTTTCTTT. The chain carries TRBV29-1 and TRBJ1-1; no clear D. The CDR3 runs 10 residues. Looked up from germline, CDR1 is SQVTM and CDR2 is ANQGSEA.

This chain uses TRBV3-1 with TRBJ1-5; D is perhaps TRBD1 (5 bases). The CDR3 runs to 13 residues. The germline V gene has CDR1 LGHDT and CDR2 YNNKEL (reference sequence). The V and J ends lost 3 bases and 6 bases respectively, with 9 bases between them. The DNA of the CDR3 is TGTGCCAGCAGCCAGGGGGAGGGTCAGCCCCAGCATTTT. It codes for CASSQGEGQPQHF.